This T cell receptor beta chain emerged from a study of blood T cell repertoires in COVID-19. In the study overall: PBMCs, B-cell-depleted T cells, or T cells were the source of the cDNA or gDNA that made up the material.

Original analysis: Estimates of nucleated cell counts were drawn from the amplification of reference gene primers. The repertoire was sequenced with immunoSEQ multiplex PCR; TCRdb's copy has only in-frame clones and lacks some. The DNA gave D and trimming, while V, J and clone size come from that table. The sample lists 110,000 or so clones; 85% were seen once. There are 16 residues in the CDR3. V lost 4 bases, J lost 6 bases, and 10 bases stayed unmatched. Germline V gives CDR1 SGHAT, CDR2 FQNNGV. J is TRBJ1-2 and V is TRBV11-2; the match to TRBD1 covers 11 bases. Source material: peripheral blood. This clonotype was sampled from a woman aged 55-69 years with COVID-19, enrolled during active disease. CDR3 coding DNA: TGTGCCAGCAGCTCAATGGGACAGGGGGTAAAGGATGGCTACACCTTC. It translates to CASSSMGQGVKDGYTF.